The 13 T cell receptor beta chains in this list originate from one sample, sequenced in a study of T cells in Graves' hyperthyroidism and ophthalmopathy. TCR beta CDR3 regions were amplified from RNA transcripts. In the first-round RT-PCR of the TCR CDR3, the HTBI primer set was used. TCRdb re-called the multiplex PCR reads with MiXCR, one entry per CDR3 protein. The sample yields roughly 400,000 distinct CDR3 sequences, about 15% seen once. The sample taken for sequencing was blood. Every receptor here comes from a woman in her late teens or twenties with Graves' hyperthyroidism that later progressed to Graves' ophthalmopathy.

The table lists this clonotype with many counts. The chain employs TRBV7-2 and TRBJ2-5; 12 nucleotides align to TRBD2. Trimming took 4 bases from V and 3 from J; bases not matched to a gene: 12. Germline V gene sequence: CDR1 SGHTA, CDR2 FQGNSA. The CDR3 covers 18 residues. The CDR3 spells CASSSGTSGQPFKETQYF. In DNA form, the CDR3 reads TGTGCCAGCAGCTCCGGGACTAGCGGGCAACCTTTTAAAGAGACCCAGTACTTC.

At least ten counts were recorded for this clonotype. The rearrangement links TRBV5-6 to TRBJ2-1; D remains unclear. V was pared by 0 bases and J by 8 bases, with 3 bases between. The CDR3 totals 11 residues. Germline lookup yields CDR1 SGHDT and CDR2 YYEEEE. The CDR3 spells CASSLEYEQFF. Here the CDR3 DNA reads TGTGCCAGCAGCTTGGAGTATGAGCAGTTCTTC.

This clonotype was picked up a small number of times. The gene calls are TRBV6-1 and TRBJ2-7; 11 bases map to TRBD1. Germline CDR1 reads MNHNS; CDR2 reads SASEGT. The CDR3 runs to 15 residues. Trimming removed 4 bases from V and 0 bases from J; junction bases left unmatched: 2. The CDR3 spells CASSVDRGPSYEQYF. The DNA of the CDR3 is TGTGCCAGCAGTGTGGACAGGGGGCCCTCCTACGAGCAGTACTTC.

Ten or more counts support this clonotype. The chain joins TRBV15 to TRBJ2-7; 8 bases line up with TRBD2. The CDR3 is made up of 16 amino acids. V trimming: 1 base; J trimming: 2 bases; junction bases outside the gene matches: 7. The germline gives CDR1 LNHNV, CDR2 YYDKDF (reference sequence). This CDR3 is CATSRAAGGSAYEQYF. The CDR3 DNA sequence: TGTGCCACCAGCAGAGCTGCGGGGGGCAGCGCCTACGAGCAGTACTTC.

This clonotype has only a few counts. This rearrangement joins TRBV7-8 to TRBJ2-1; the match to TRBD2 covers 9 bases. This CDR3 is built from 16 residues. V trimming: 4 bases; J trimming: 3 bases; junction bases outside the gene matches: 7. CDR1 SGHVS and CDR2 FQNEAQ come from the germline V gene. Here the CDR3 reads CASSSLAGSLYNEQFF. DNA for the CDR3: TGTGCCAGCAGCTCCCTAGCGGGATCTCTCTACAATGAGCAGTTCTTC.

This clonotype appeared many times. CDR3 in DNA: TGCAGTGCTAGAGATCGGGGCGGGAGGGGCACAGATACGCAGTATTTT. This sequence encodes CSARDRGGRGTDTQYF. This rearrangement joins TRBV20-1 to TRBJ2-3, with TRBD2 identical over 9 bases. CDR3 length: 16 residues. The ends lost 0 bases at V and 1 base at J; junction bases unmatched: 5. Germline loops: CDR1 DFQATT, CDR2 SNEGSKA (reference sequence).

CDR3 nucleotides: TGTGCCTGGGGTCTTAGCGGGACAACCTACGAGCAGTACTTC. Protein product: CAWGLSGTTYEQYF. This chain links TRBV30 with TRBJ2-7, with TRBD2 matching 8 bases. Germline V gene lookup returns CDR1 GTSNPN and CDR2 SVGIG (reference sequence). This CDR3 is built from 14 residues. The trim removed 5 bases at V and 2 bases at J, leaving 8 bases unmatched.

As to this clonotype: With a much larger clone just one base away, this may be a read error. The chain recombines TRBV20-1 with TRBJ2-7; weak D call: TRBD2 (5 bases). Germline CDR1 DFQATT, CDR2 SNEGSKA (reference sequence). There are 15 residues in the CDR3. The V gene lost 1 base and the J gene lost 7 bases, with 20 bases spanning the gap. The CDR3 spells CSARAPEGPYNEQYF. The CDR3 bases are TGCAGTGCTAGAGCCCCAGAGGGCCCATACAATGAGCAGTACTTC.

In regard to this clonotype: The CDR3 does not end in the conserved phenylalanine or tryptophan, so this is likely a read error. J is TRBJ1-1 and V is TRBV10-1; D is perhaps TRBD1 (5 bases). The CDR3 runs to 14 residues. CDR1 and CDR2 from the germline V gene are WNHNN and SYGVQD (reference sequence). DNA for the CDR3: TGTGCCATCCGGGGGGGTACGGGGGGCACTGAAGCTTTCCTT. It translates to CAIRGGTGGTEAFL.

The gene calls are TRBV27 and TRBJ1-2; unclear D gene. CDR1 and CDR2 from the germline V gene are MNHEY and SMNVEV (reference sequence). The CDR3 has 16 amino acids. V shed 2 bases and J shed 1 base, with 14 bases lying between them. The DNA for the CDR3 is TGTGCCAGCAGTTTAAACGGTGCGGGATTTAACTATGGCTACACCTTC. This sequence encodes CASSLNGAGFNYGYTF.

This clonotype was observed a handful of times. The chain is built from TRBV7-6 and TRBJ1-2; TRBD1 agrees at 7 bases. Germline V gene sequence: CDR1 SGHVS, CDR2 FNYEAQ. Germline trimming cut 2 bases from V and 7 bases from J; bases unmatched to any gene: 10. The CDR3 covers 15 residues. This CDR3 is CASSLFIDREAGYTF. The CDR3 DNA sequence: TGTGCCAGCAGCTTATTTATTGACAGGGAGGCTGGCTACACCTTC.

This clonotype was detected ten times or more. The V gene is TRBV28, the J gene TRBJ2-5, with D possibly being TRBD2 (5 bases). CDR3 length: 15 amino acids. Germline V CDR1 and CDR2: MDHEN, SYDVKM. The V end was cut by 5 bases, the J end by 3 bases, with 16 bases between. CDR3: CASSPAWEREETQYF. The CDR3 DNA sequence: TGTGCCAGCAGTCCCGCGTGGGAGAGAGAAGAGACCCAGTACTTC.

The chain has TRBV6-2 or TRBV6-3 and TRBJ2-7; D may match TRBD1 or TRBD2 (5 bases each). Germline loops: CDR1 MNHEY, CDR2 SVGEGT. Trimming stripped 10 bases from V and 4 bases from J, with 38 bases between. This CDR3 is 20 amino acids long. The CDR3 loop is CAKSTAGTHPWTQKWYEQYF. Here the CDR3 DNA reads TGTGCCAAGTCGACAGCAGGAACCCACCCGTGGACTCAGAAGTGGTACGAGCAGTACTTC.